This TCR beta chain was documented in a study of blood T cells in healthy people across ages. As for the study in general: About one barcoded TCR beta cDNA was captured per two T cells. General study results and limits: Not knowing donor CMV status may have confounded expanded clonotype changes. Naive CD4+ cells and diversity were both higher in long-lived donors than in aged donors.

Germline assignment: CDR1 SGHDT and CDR2 YYEEEE. The CDR3 totals 16 residues. Trimming took 4 bases from V and 4 from J; bases not matched to a gene: 13. About this clonotype itself: Its antigen is still unknown.

Through a sample-barcoded 5' primer and a J-beta primer mix, a second PCR was run for 7 to 11 cycles. The template-switch adaptor was a 5' adaptor with 12 random nucleotides. It tagged each cDNA molecule. TCRdb re-called the 5' RACE reads with MiXCR, one entry per CDR3 protein. The profile shows around 1.5 million distinct CDR3 sequences, approximately 60% of them singletons. Sequencing was done on a sample of blood. This TCR was sampled from a man between 18 and 35 years old in good health. The chain joins TRBV5-6 to TRBJ1-2, with 7 bases that match TRBD1. The CDR3 coding sequence is TGTGCCAGCAGCCCGACAGGGCCGAGTTCTGCCTATGGCTACACCTTC. It yields the protein CASSPTGPSSAYGYTF.